Sequencing of this T cell receptor beta chain was carried out in a study of blood T cell repertoires in COVID-19. Study-level background: Researchers got acute and convalescent COVID-19 samples from the United States, Italy and Spain. The cDNA or gDNA used as material had been derived from T cells, B-cell-depleted T cells, or PBMCs.

Original methodology: Amplification of reference gene primers provided the estimated nucleated cell counts. Libraries were prepared by immunoSEQ multiplex PCR; TCRdb keeps only in-frame clonotypes and omits some of them. Clone size and the V and J calls come from that table; the DNA yielded D and trimming. This table holds roughly 63,000 clones, about 90% found once. In its sample, this clone was seen once. Germline V gives CDR1 SGHAT, CDR2 FQNNGV. The CDR3 is made up of 14 amino acids. V dropped 5 bases and J dropped 4 bases, with 12 bases sitting between them. Sequenced sample: peripheral blood. This chain links TRBV11-2 with TRBJ1-3; a weak D match, TRBD1 (5 bases). The clonotype was recovered from a woman aged 50 to 60 with active or convalescent COVID-19. This CDR3 reads CASSLNRGGNTIYF. CDR3 coding DNA: TGTGCCAGCAGCCTCAACCGGGGGGGAAACACCATATATTTT. Based on the CDR3 plus reference TRBV11-2 and TRBJ1-3, the full variable domain is EAGVAQSPRYKIIEKRQSVAFWCNPISGHATLYWYQQILGQGPKLLIQFQNNGVVDDSQLPKDRFSAERLKGVDSTLKIQPAKLEDSAVYLCASSLNRGGNTIYFGEGSWLTVV.